A selection of T cell receptor beta chains follows, all from one sample in a study. MiXCR was run by TCRdb on the RT-PCR reads, yielding one entry per CDR3 protein. The sample carries about 700,000 distinct CDR3 sequences, 14% recorded once. The specimen sequenced was memory CD4+ T cells from blood. These receptors were collected from a female donor in good health, serving as a healthy control. Both conserved end residues are part of each CDR3. Fields, in order: clone size, D gene, V gene, J gene, CDR3 DNA, CDR3 protein. The D gene is left open where the match is weak. Not every row has a clone size; where given, it reads once, few, many or a size class.

few,NA,TRBV7-9,TRBJ1-6,TGTGCCAGCAGCCTCCGGGCTCCGCTTTCACCCCTCCACTTT,CASSLRAPLSPLHF
few,NA,TRBV10-3,TRBJ2-1,TGTGCCATCGCCGGAAGTATCGACAATGAGCAGTTCTTC,CAIAGSIDNEQFF
many,NA,TRBV5-4,TRBJ2-3,TGTGCCAGCAGCTTGGCCGTCGCTAGCACAGATACGCAGTATTTT,CASSLAVASTDTQYF
many,NA,TRBV10-3,TRBJ1-1,TGTGCCTCCCGGACAGTCGACACTGAAGCTTTCTTT,CASRTVDTEAFF
few,NA,TRBV6-1,TRBJ2-5,TGTGCCAGCATAGCGAGCAGGTACCAAGAGACCCAGTACTTC,CASIASRYQETQYF
NA,NA,TRBV20-1,TRBJ1-1,TGCAGAGGGGACATAGATATGAACACTGAAGCTTTCTTT,CRGDIDMNTEAFF
many,TRBD2,TRBV7-9,TRBJ2-1,TGCGCCAGCAGCCTGGCGGGGGGCAGTGAGCAGTTCTTC,CASSLAGGSEQFF
NA,NA,TRBV18,TRBJ2-3,TGTGCCAGCTCACCTGAGGGCGTGATGGGAGATACGCAGTATTTT,CASSPEGVMGDTQYF
NA,NA,TRBV2,TRBJ2-7,TGTGCCAGCAAGGGGAACTACGAGCAGTACTTC,CASKGNYEQYF
many,TRBD2,TRBV5-1,TRBJ2-1,TGCGCCAGCAGCTTTCCCCAACTCGGACTAGCGGGAGCGGGTGAGCAGTTCTTC,CASSFPQLGLAGAGEQFF
few,NA,TRBV6-1,TRBJ1-1,TGTGCCAGCAGCCGGGGATTCCTGAACACTGAAGCTTTCTTT,CASSRGFLNTEAFF
many,NA,TRBV20-1,TRBJ2-5,TGCAGGACGACGGGATCCCAAGAGACCCAGTACTTC,CRTTGSQETQYF
few,TRBD2,TRBV12-3/TRBV12-4,TRBJ2-1,TGTGCCAGCAGCCCGGGGAAGGAGCGGGGGGTTTACAATGAGCAGTTCTTC,CASSPGKERGVYNEQFF
many,NA,TRBV5-1,TRBJ1-2,TGCGCCAGCAGCGCCGGGACACCCGAGGCATATGGCTACACCTTC,CASSAGTPEAYGYTF
many,NA,TRBV5-1,TRBJ1-2,TGCGCCAGCAGCTTGCGAGGAGACTCTAACTATGGCTACACCTTC,CASSLRGDSNYGYTF
few,TRBD2,TRBV5-1,TRBJ2-7,TGCGCCAGCAGCGTCACTAGCGGGGGGACCTCAAGCTCCTACGAGCAGTACTTC,CASSVTSGGTSSSYEQYF
NA,TRBD2,TRBV7-2,TRBJ2-7,TGTGCCAGCAGCTTTTCTAGCGGGGAGACCTACGAGCAGTACTTC,CASSFSSGETYEQYF
NA,NA,TRBV20-1,TRBJ2-2,TGCAGTGCTAGAGAGGGGTTGGGCGGGGAGCTGTTTTTT,CSAREGLGGELFF
NA,NA,TRBV5-6,TRBJ2-3,TGTGCCAGCAGAGGGGGACTGGGCTTCTCCTATACGCAGTATTTT,CASRGGLGFSYTQYF
NA,TRBD1,TRBV9,TRBJ2-7,TGTGCCAGCAGTTTGGGACAGGACTTCTACGAGCAGTACTTC,CASSLGQDFYEQYF
few,NA,TRBV4-3,TRBJ2-1,TGCGCCAGCAGCCAAGGTACAGGATTCTCCTACAATGAGCAGTTCTTC,CASSQGTGFSYNEQFF
NA,NA,TRBV19,TRBJ2-3,TGTGCCAGTAGTATTGGGGTAGAGCAGGCGCAGTATTTT,CASSIGVEQAQYF
many,NA,TRBV7-2,TRBJ2-1,TGTGCCAGCAGCCAAAATCGGTATGAGCAGTTCTTC,CASSQNRYEQFF
many,NA,TRBV4-2,TRBJ1-2,TGTGCCAGCAGCCAAGACCGGATGTGGGGGGGGAATGGCTACACCTTC,CASSQDRMWGGNGYTF
NA,TRBD2,TRBV9,TRBJ2-7,TGTGCCAGCAGCGCTCAAGGGGCGGGGGGGAGAGAGCAGTACTTC,CASSAQGAGGREQYF
few,TRBD1,TRBV4-1,TRBJ1-4,TGCGCCAGCAGCCAACCCGACAGGGCCCCAAATGAAAAACTGTTTTTT,CASSQPDRAPNEKLFF
many,NA,TRBV12-3/TRBV12-4,TRBJ1-2,TGTGCCAGCAGTCCTTCCCTTACATATGGCTACACCTTC,CASSPSLTYGYTF
NA,TRBD2,TRBV7-2,TRBJ2-7,TGTGCCAGCAGCCAGGGACTAGGAAGAGTTCAGTACTTC,CASSQGLGRVQYF